The clone carrying this TCR beta chain came up many times. This sample was included in a study of patients and donors after allogeneic stem cell transplantation. TCRdb passed the RT-PCR reads through MiXCR, listing each CDR3 protein once. Of 400,000 to 450,000 distinct CDR3 sequences in the sample, 16% were seen once. The germline V gene encodes CDR1 SGDLS and CDR2 YYNGEE. V gave up 4 bases and J gave up 1 base, with 8 bases separating them. The CDR3 runs to 13 residues. This receptor was taken from a human donor who was either an allogeneic HSCT recipient or a stem cell or donor lymphocyte infusion donor (not recorded which). It is not recorded whose cells these are; they may come from a transplant donor. What was sequenced was blood, either unsorted or a sorted T cell fraction (not recorded which). V gene TRBV9 combines with J gene TRBJ1-1, with unresolved D. The CDR3 reads CASSRLGNTEAFF. The CDR3 DNA sequence: TGTGCCAGCAGCCGCCTAGGGAACACTGAAGCTTTCTTT.